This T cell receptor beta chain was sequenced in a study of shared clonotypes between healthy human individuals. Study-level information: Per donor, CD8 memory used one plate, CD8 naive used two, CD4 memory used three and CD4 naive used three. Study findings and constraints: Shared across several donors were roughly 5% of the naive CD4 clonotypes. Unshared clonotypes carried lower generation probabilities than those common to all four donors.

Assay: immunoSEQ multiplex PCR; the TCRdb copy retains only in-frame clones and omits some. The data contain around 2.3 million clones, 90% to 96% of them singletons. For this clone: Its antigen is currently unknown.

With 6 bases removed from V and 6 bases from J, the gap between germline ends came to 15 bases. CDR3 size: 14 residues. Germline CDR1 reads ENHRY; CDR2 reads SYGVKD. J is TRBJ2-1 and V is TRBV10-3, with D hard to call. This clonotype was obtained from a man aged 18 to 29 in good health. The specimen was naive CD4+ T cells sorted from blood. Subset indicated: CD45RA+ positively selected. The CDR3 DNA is TGTGCCATCAGCCCGACACCTGAAGGCAATGAGCAGTTCTTC. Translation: CAISPTPEGNEQFF.